This TCR beta chain was retrieved from a study of preoperative IRX-2 immunotherapy in early breast cancer. The method was immunoSEQ multiplex PCR; TCRdb's version includes in-frame clones alone and lacks a portion of them. Of roughly 29,000 clones listed, 90% are singletons. This sample's treatment: preoperative locoregional IRX-2 cytokine immunotherapy. CDR1 and CDR2 from the germline V gene are MGHRA and YSYEKL. This CDR3 region has 22 residues. The chain is built from TRBV4-1 and TRBJ2-5, with TRBD2 identical over 11 bases. With the DNA end fitting TRBJ2-7 better, the J assignment may be wrong. This material was obtained from a patient treated with IRX-2 immunotherapy. This TCR derives from a human donor with breast cancer. CDR3 DNA: TGCGCCAGCAGCCAAGAGCCGGGACAACAGGGACTAGCGGAGCCGAGCTCCTACGAGCAGTACTTC. Amino acid sequence: CASSQEPGQQGLAEPSSYEQYF.